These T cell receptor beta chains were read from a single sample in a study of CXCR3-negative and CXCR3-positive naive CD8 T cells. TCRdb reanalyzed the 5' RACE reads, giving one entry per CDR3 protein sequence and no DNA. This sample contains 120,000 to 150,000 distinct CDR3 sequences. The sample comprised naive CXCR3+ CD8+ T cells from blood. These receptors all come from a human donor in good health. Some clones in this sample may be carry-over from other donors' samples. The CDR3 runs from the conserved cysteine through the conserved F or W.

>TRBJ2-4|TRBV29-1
CSVATSEKNIQYF
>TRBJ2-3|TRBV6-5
CASSYSRANTQYF
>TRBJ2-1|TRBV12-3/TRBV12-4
CASSLYGYEQFF
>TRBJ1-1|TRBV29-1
CSVDWGMNTEAFF
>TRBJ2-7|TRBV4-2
CASSQREEGYEQYF
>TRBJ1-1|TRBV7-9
CASSPLPIEGTEAFF
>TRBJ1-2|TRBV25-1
CASSPLWNSNNYGYTF
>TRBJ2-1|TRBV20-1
CSARGRGRNNEQFF
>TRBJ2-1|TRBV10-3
CAISAGRTPSSYNEQFF
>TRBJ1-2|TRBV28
CASSDSPNYGYTF
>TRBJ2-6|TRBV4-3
CASRGTGANVLTF
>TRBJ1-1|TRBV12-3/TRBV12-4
CASSAGDRYLGTEAFF
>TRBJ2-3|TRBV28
CASSIGTAGTSPTDTQYF
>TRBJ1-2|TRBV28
CASSPQMTGGYGYTF
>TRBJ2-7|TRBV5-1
CASSLDWLETQYF
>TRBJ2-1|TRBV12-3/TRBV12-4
CASSGGAADGNEQFF
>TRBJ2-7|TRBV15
CATSRDLKREVPYEQYF
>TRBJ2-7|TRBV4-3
CASSQGFAREPLNEQYF
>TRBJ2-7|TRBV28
CASALASEQYF
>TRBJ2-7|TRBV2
CASRAAQGTLNEQYF
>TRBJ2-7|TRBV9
CASSGSSGSSYEQYF
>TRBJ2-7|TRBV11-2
CASSFNGLSYEQYF
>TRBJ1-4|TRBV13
CASSFMGVEKLFF
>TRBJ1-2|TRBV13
CASWGRGLQPGYGYTF
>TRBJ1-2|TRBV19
CATPGQGGYGYTF
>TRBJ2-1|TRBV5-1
CASSLLLDNEQFF
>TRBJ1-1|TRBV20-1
CSARDPSTGLGNTEAFF
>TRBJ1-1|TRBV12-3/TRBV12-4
CASSLGRVNTEAFF
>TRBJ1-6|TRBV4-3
CASSQDWGYNSPLHF
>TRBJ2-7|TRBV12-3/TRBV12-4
CATRQGGHEQYF
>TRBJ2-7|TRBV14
CASSQVWAGLNSYEQYF
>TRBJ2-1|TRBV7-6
CASSLDTYNEQFF
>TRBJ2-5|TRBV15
CATSAGGRETQYF
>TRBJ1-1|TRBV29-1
CSVEAEKAEAFF
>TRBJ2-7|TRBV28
CASGWTISREQYF
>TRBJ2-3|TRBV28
CASSLWKKRNEQYF
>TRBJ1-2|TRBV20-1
CSARAPPSGQPFYGYTF
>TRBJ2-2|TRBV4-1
CASSQDRTAGELFF
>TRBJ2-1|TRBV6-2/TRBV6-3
CASSYRDRGNEQFF
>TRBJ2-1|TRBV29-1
CSVEDGLADYNEQFF
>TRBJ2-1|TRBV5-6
CASSLGTSFNEQFF
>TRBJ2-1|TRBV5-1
CASSPAWGDEFQYNEQFF
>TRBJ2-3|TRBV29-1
CSVDLSLWTDTQYF
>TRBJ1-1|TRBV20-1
CSARAQGAGTEAFF
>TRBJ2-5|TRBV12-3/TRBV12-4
CASSLPGPQETQYF
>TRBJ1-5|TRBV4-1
CASSHAPGNSNQPQHF
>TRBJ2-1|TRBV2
CARSGQAYNEQFF
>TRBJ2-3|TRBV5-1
CASSLGWAFYTDTQYF
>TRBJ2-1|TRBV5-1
CASNRGYNNEQFF
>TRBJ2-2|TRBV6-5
CASSYPLAGAANTGELFF
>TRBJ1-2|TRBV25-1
CASSDPPLPGTRYGYTF
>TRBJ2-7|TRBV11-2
CASSHPGYEQYF
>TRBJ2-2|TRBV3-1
CASSQDTGLISYTGELFF
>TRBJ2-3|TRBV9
CASSAPGADTQYF